These 30 T cell receptor beta chains were sequenced from one sample in a study of T cell repertoires in cytomegalovirus infection. Which antigens these TCRs recognize remains unknown. Using its own MiXCR run on the reads, TCRdb lists one record per CDR3 protein. The sample includes about a million distinct CDR3 sequences, about a third seen only once; the top ten take around 15%. The sequencing used cultured CD8+ T cells from PBMCs, collected from culture after CMV antigen stimulation. The receptors shown here come from a human donor in good health (CMV status not recorded). Some clones in this sample may be carry-over from other donors' samples.

As to this clonotype: A much larger clone lies one base from this, so it may be a read error. This chain links TRBV12-3 or TRBV12-4 with TRBJ2-2, with 10 bases matching TRBD2. V was clipped by 4 bases and J by 3 bases; unmatched bases: 5. The CDR3 totals 16 residues. The CDR3 reads CASSSTSGHHTGELFF. In DNA, the CDR3 is TGTGCCAGCAGTTCGACTAGCGGGCATCACACCGGGGAGCTGTTTTTT.

The chain combines TRBV5-4 with TRBJ2-6; possibly TRBD2 for D (7 bases). The CDR3 sequence is 18 residues long. Trimming pared 0 bases from V and 0 bases from J, leaving 13 bases between. CDR1 is SGHNT, CDR2 YYREEE, per germline (reference sequence). In DNA form, the CDR3 reads TGTGCCAGCAGCTTGGAGGGGGGGCGCCGCTCTGGGGCCAACGTCCTGACTTTC. Translating it yields CASSLEGGRRSGANVLTF.

The CDR3 loop is CASSPHAGQLLNVGYTF. DNA for the CDR3: TGTGCCAGCAGTCCTCACGCAGGACAACTCCTTAATGTTGGCTACACCTTC. J is TRBJ1-2 and V is TRBV28; possibly TRBD1 for D (5 bases). The CDR3 totals 17 residues. Trimming stripped 5 bases from V and 7 bases from J, with 26 bases between. The germline CDR1 and CDR2 sequences are MDHEN and SYDVKM.

This clonotype was observed a handful of times. V is TRBV20-1 and J is TRBJ2-1; 7 nucleotides align to TRBD2. The CDR3 spans 16 residues. The junction had 12 bases not matched to a gene; V was cut back by 4 bases and J by 3 bases. In germline, CDR1 is DFQATT, CDR2 SNEGSKA (reference sequence). CDR3 sequence (DNA): TGCAGTGCTACCTCCACAGGAGCGGGGAGCTACAATGAGCAGTTCTTC. Its protein is CSATSTGAGSYNEQFF.

This CDR3 reads CASSESDGSYEQYV. In DNA form, the CDR3 reads TGCGCCAGCAGTGAGTCAGACGGTTCCTACGAGCAGTACGTC. The chain carries TRBV10-2 and TRBJ2-7; no firm D call. The CDR3 has 14 residues. Germline lookup yields CDR1 WSHSY and CDR2 SAAADI. The V and J ends lost 0 bases and 1 base respectively, with 7 bases between them.

A few counts support this clonotype. The J gene is TRBJ2-5, the V gene TRBV12-3 or TRBV12-4; 10 nucleotides align to TRBD1. The CDR3 is made up of 16 amino acids. Trimming at V came to 3 bases and at J to 0 bases, leaving 4 bases not matched to a gene. The CDR3 spells CASSFGDRGYQETQYF. The CDR3 bases are TGTGCCAGCAGTTTCGGGGACAGGGGATACCAAGAGACCCAGTACTTC.

This clonotype was seen a few times. This chain links TRBV6-6 with TRBJ1-2, with unresolved D. Trimming took 6 bases from V and 3 from J, leaving 20 bases between them. The CDR3 covers 16 residues. Germline CDR1 and CDR2: MNHNY and SVGAGI (reference sequence). CDR3 amino acids: CASRISDIPTDYGYTF. The CDR3 DNA reads as TGTGCCAGCAGAATATCTGACATCCCGACGGACTATGGCTACACCTTC.

This clonotype was observed a handful of times. This chain joins TRBV7-2 and TRBJ1-2; 9 bases map to TRBD1. Trimming at V came to 2 bases and at J to 1 base, leaving 2 bases not matched to a gene. CDR3 length: 15 amino acids. Germline CDR1 SGHTA, CDR2 FQGNSA. This CDR3 is CASSLRTGDNYGYTF. The CDR3 DNA reads as TGTGCCAGCAGCTTACGGACAGGGGATAACTATGGCTACACCTTC.

This clonotype appeared a few times. The rearrangement uses TRBV12-3 or TRBV12-4 and TRBJ2-1, with 7 bases fitting TRBD1. The CDR3 covers 16 residues. V trimming: 3 bases; J trimming: 1 base; junction bases outside the gene matches: 6. The CDR3 is CASSFPGQVSYNEQFF. CDR3 DNA: TGTGCCAGCAGTTTCCCAGGACAGGTGTCCTACAATGAGCAGTTCTTC.

The rearrangement joins TRBV12-3 or TRBV12-4 to TRBJ1-1; 7 positions agree with TRBD1. This CDR3 has 13 amino acids. Germline trimming cut 7 bases from V and 8 bases from J; bases unmatched to any gene: 10. CDR3 amino acids: CASKGTAKNEAFF. The CDR3 DNA reads TGTGCCAGCAAAGGGACAGCTAAAAACGAAGCTTTCTTT.

V usage is TRBV15 and J usage is TRBJ2-3, with D perhaps given as TRBD1 or TRBD2 (6 bases each). The CDR3 loop spans 16 amino acids. Deletions cut 0 bases from V and 0 bases from J, with 10 bases between. Germline assignment: CDR1 LNHNV and CDR2 YYDKDF (reference sequence). The chain's CDR3 is CATSRETGASTDTQYF. CDR3 sequence (DNA): TGTGCCACCAGCAGAGAAACGGGGGCTAGCACAGATACGCAGTATTTT.

V usage is TRBV9 and J usage is TRBJ2-2; D ambiguous. This CDR3 contains 12 residues. V shed 3 bases and J shed 7 bases, with 7 bases lying between them. Germline CDR1 SGDLS, CDR2 YYNGEE. This chain's CDR3 is CASSAGIGELFF. CDR3 nucleotide sequence: TGTGCCAGCAGCGCGGGTATCGGGGAGCTGTTTTTT.

This clonotype was seen ten or more times. CDR3 loop: CASSLRGGSSYNEQFF. The CDR3 coding sequence is TGTGCCAGCAGCTTAAGAGGGGGGAGCTCCTACAATGAGCAGTTCTTC. V gene TRBV7-6 combines with J gene TRBJ2-1; the D gene could be TRBD1 or TRBD2 (6 bases each). The V and J ends lost 2 bases and 0 bases respectively, with 11 bases between them. The CDR3 consists of 16 residues. CDR1 SGHVS and CDR2 FNYEAQ come from the germline V gene. Full variable domain (outside the CDR3, taken from reference TRBV7-6 and TRBJ2-1): GAGVSQSPRYKVTKRGQDVALRCDPISGHVSLYWYRQALGQGPEFLTYFNYEAQQDKSGLPNDRFSAERPEGSISTLTIQRTEQRDSAMYRCASSLRGGSSYNEQFFGPGTRLTVL.

This clonotype was detected only a few times. The chain uses TRBV5-6 and TRBJ1-6, with D perhaps TRBD1 (6 bases). Between the trimmed V and J ends, which lost 0 bases and 3 bases, there was a span of 13 bases. Germline assignment: CDR1 SGHDT and CDR2 YYEEEE. The CDR3 has 17 residues. CDR3 coding DNA: TGTGCCAGCAGCTTGGCCACAGGGCTTGACTATAATTCACCCCTCCACTTT. The encoded protein is CASSLATGLDYNSPLHF.

This clonotype has more than one count but fewer than ten. The genes are TRBV7-9 and TRBJ2-2; 7 nucleotides match TRBD2. CDR1 and CDR2 (germline): SEHNR, FQNEAQ (reference sequence). The CDR3 totals 14 residues. Unmatched junction bases numbered 9, after V lost 4 bases and J lost 10 bases. This chain's CDR3 is CASSSGTTEPELFF. The CDR3 DNA sequence: TGTGCCAGCAGCTCCGGGACTACGGAACCGGAGCTGTTTTTT.

The DNA of the CDR3 is TGCGCCAGCAGCCGGACAGGGGGGAGGGATGACTACACCTTC. It is translated as CASSRTGGRDDYTF. The rearrangement joins TRBV4-1 to TRBJ1-2; 10 bases agree with TRBD1. The CDR3 is 14 residues long. The V segment lost 4 bases and the J segment 10 bases; nucleotides outside the gene matches: 9. Germline V gene data show CDR1 as MGHRA and CDR2 as YSYEKL.

The chain recombines TRBV6-8 with TRBJ2-1; D possibly corresponds to TRBD2 (5 bases). The CDR3 has 13 residues. V was trimmed by 4 bases and J by 7 bases, leaving 11 bases between them. The V gene's germline CDR1 is MNHGY and CDR2 SAAAGT. The DNA of the CDR3 is TGTGCCAGCAGTTGGGGAGAGCGGAATGAGCAGTTCTTC. Translated: CASSWGERNEQFF.

The rearrangement links TRBV4-3 to TRBJ1-2; 8 bases match TRBD1. This CDR3 spans 15 amino acids. Germline CDR1 and CDR2: LGHNA and YSLEER. Germline trimming cut 1 base from V and 6 bases from J; bases unmatched to any gene: 7. The CDR3 protein is CASSQGRTGKDGYTF. CDR3 DNA: TGCGCCAGCAGCCAAGGACGGACAGGGAAAGATGGCTACACCTTC.

In its sample, this clonotype was seen a few times. V is TRBV6-6 and J is TRBJ1-1; D possibly corresponds to TRBD1 (5 bases). V dropped 0 bases and J dropped 3 bases, with 20 bases sitting between them. The V gene's germline CDR1 is MNHNY and CDR2 SVGAGI (reference sequence). The CDR3 is 18 residues long. The CDR3 protein is CASSYSKGASVMDTEAFF. In DNA form, the CDR3 reads TGTGCCAGCAGTTACTCGAAAGGGGCCAGCGTGATGGACACTGAAGCTTTCTTT.

The chain has TRBV7-3 and TRBJ1-6; D gene ambiguous. V gave up 2 bases and J gave up 10 bases, with 15 bases separating them. This CDR3 has 15 residues. Germline values: CDR1 SGHTA, CDR2 FQGTGA. This CDR3 is CASSLEAVGLSPLHF. CDR3 DNA sequence: TGTGCCAGCAGCTTAGAAGCCGTTGGGCTGTCACCCCTCCACTTT.

A few counts support this clonotype. The CDR3 bases are TGTGCCAGCAGTTACGCGGGCCAGGAGACCCAGTACTTC. It codes for CASSYAGQETQYF. The rearrangement uses TRBV12-3 or TRBV12-4 and TRBJ2-5; weak D call: TRBD2 (5 bases). V dropped 4 bases and J dropped 5 bases, with 11 bases sitting between them. The CDR3 contains 13 residues.

In its sample, this clonotype was seen a few times. V and J are TRBV5-4 and TRBJ2-2, with D perhaps matching TRBD2 (6 bases). V was pared by 5 bases and J by 3 bases, with 11 bases between. CDR1 is SGHNT and CDR2 is YYREEE in the germline V gene (reference sequence). This CDR3 has 14 residues. In DNA, the CDR3 is TGTGCCAGCAGGTCGGGACTGGACACCGGGGAGCTGTTTTTT. It is translated as CASRSGLDTGELFF.

This clonotype was recorded many times. The chain carries TRBV7-9 and TRBJ1-1, with 7 bases matching TRBD1. Germline values: CDR1 SEHNR, CDR2 FQNEAQ (reference sequence). After removal of 5 bases from V and 5 bases from J, the junction contained 8 bases not matched to a gene. The CDR3 covers 14 residues. The CDR3 coding sequence is TGTGCCAGCAGCCCCCAACAGGGGTGGACTGAAGCTTTCTTT. This translates into CASSPQQGWTEAFF.

CDR3 bases: TGTGCCAGCAGTGAGGGCAGGGGGCGGGAGACCCAGTACTTC. This gives the protein CASSEGRGRETQYF. V usage is TRBV6-1 and J usage is TRBJ2-5; 8 bases agree with TRBD1. The length of the CDR3 is 14 residues. The V segment lost 3 bases and the J segment 5 bases; nucleotides outside the gene matches: 5. Germline CDR1 MNHNS, CDR2 SASEGT.

J is TRBJ2-7 and V is TRBV27; TRBD1 is a possible D gene (6 bases). V was trimmed by 4 bases and J by 5 bases, leaving 24 bases between them. Germline V gene sequence: CDR1 MNHEY, CDR2 SMNVEV (reference sequence). The CDR3 length is 17 residues. Here the CDR3 DNA reads TGTGCCAGCAGTTCCAATGGGGAACAGGGTCAGGGACACGAGCAGTACTTC. This encodes CASSSNGEQGQGHEQYF.

CDR3 in DNA: TGTGCCAGCAGTTACACTAAATCCCACTACAATGAGCAGTTCTTC. Its translation: CASSYTKSHYNEQFF. V usage is TRBV7-8 and J usage is TRBJ2-1; no reliable D call. The germline V gene encodes CDR1 SGHVS and CDR2 FQNEAQ. Trimming shortened V by 6 bases and J by 3 bases, and 15 bases separated the two germline ends. The CDR3 is 15 amino acids.

The rearrangement uses TRBV7-8 and TRBJ1-1; D unclear. The germline CDR1 and CDR2 sequences are SGHVS and FQNEAQ. V lost 5 bases and J lost 4, with 17 bases in between. This CDR3 spans 15 amino acids. CDR3 DNA: TGTGCCAGCAGCCCACGCGTCGGGCCACTCACTGAAGCTTTCTTT. This gives the protein CASSPRVGPLTEAFF. Combining the CDR3 with reference TRBV7-8 and TRBJ1-1 gives the whole variable domain GAGVSQSPRYKVAKRGQDVALRCDPISGHVSLFWYQQALGQGPEFLTYFQNEAQLDKSGLPSDRFFAERPEGSVSTLKIQRTQQEDSAVYLCASSPRVGPLTEAFFGQGTRLTVV.

The chain employs TRBV2 and TRBJ1-1, with TRBD1 as a possible D gene (5 bases). The germline V gene encodes CDR1 SNHLY and CDR2 FYNNEI. V lost 11 bases, J lost 5 bases, and 18 bases lay in between. The CDR3 runs 13 residues. The chain's CDR3 is CAGAQGARTEAFF. DNA of the CDR3: TGTGCCGGAGCCCAAGGGGCGAGAACTGAAGCTTTCTTT.

This clonotype was detected only a few times. The rearrangement joins TRBV4-1 to TRBJ2-2; D remains ambiguous. Looked up from germline, CDR1 is MGHRA and CDR2 is YSYEKL. V was trimmed by 0 bases and J by 6 bases, leaving 11 bases between them. The CDR3 is made up of 15 amino acids. DNA for the CDR3: TGCGCCAGCAGCCAAGATGAACTTGGACCCGGGGAGCTGTTTTTT. This sequence encodes CASSQDELGPGELFF.

The V call is TRBV5-5, the J call TRBJ1-5, with 8 bases identical to TRBD1. From germline, CDR1 is SGHKS and CDR2 YYEKEE (reference sequence). After removal of 3 bases from V and 3 bases from J, the junction contained 5 bases not matched to a gene. There are 15 residues in the CDR3. CDR3 bases: TGTGCCAGCAGCTGGAGACAGGGGCCCAATCAGCCCCAGCATTTT. It is translated as CASSWRQGPNQPQHF.